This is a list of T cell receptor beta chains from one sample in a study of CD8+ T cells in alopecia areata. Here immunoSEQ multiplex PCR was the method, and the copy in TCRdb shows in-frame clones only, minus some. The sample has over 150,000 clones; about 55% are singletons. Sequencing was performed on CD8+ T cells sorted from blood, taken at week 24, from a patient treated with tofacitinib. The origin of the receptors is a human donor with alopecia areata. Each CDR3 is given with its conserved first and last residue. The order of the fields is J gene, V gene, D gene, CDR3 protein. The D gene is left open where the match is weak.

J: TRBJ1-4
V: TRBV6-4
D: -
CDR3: CASSEGATNEKLFF

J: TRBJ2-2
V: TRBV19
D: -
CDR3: CATRSGHLNTGELFF

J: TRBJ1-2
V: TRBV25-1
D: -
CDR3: CASSDSASGGYTF

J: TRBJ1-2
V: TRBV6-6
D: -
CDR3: CASSYLPLGEGYTF

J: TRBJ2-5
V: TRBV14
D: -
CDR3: CASSQVVEGEETQYF

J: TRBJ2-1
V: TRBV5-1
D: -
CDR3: CASSLNINEQFF

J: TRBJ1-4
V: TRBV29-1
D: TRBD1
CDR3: CSVGDRSVDEKLFF

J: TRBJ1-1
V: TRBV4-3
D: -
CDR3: CASSQDRWGQGNTEAFF

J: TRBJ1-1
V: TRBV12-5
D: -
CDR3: CASGQEQTTEAFF

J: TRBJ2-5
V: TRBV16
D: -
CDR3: CASSQLGPQETQYF

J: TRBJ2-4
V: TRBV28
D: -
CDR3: CASSPSTTGPPPVNIQYF

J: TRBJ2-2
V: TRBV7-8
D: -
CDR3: CASSLVRGNGELFF

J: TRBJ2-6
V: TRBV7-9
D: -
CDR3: CASSPPPGIEANVLTF

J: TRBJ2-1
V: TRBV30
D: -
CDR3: CAWRTGYYNEQFF

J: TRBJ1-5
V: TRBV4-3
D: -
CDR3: CASSHSTGPNQPQHF

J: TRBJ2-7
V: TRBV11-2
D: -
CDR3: CASRVAGSYEQYF

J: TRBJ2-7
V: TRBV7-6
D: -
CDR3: CASSPLPQDRSYEQYF

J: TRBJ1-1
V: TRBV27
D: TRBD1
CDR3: CASSPSNRGLQAFF

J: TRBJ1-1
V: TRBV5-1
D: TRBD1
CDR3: CASSLGQGADEAFF

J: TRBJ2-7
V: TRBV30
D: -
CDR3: CAWSVGGSYEQYF

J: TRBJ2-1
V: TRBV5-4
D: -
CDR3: CASSLYGGGESSYNEQFF

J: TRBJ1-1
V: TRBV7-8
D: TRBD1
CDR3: CASSSRDRGKGGWGTEAFF

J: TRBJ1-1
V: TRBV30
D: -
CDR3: CAWSPGKSEAFF

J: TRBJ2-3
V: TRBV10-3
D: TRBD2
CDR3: CAIRGERGPDTQYF

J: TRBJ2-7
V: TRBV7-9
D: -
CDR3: CASSHPDQYEQYF

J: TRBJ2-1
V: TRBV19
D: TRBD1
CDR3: CASSIGGGPYNEQFF

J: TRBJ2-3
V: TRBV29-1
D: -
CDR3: CSVGGAGSTDTQYF

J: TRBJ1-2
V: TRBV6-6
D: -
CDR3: CASSLAGGASYGYTF

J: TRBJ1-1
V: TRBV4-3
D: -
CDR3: CASSQDQGFTEAFF

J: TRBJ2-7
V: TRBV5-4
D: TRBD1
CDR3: CAGSGDRGYEQYF

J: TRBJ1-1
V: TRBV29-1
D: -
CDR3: CSVEGGALNTEAFF

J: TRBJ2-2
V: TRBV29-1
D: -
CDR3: CSVEGGDLNTGELFF

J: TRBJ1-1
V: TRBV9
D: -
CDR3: CASSVSGGHPEAFF

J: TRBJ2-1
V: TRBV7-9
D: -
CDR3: CASSLSVEQFF

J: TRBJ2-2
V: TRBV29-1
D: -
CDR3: CSVYRAGELFF

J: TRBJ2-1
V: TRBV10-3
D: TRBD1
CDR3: CAISENRGLDEQFF

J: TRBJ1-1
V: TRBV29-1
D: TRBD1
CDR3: CSVEPQDRVGTEAFF

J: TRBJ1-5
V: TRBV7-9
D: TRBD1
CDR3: CASSQDRAGNQPQHF

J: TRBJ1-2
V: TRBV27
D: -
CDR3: CASSQGYGYTF

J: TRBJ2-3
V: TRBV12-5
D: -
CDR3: CASATGDSNTDTQYF

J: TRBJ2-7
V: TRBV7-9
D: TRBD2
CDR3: CASSPGTNEQYF

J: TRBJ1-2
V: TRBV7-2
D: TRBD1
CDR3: CASSEGARGYGYTF

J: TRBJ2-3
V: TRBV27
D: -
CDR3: CASSVGLPDTQYF

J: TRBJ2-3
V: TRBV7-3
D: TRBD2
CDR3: CASSLSGGTSDRYF

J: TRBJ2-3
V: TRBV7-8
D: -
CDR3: CASSYNTWDPASTDTQYF

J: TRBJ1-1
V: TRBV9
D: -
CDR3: CASSVGGRTEAFF

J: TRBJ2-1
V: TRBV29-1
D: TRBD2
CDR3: CSVEGLAGTSYNEQFF

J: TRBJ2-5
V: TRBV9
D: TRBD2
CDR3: CASSVRASGVETQYF

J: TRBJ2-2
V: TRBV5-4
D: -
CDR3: CASSLGQSTGELFF

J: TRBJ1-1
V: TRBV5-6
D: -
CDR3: CASSLGIGTATEAFF

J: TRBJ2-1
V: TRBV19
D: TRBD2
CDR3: CASNPSGGANEQFF

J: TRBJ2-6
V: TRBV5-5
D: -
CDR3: CASSLALSHSGANVLTF

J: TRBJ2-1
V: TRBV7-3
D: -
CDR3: CASSLIWGDEQFF

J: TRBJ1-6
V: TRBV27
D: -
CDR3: CASRTIRSPLHF

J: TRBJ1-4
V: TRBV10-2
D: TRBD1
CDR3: CASSEVGTGLFF

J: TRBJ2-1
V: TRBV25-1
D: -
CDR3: CASRPYNNEQFF

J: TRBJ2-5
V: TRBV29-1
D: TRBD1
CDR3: CSVEDLRTGGVSAQYF